One and the same sample provided the 2 T cell receptor beta chains below, sequenced in a study of cytomegalovirus exposure and HLA in healthy donors. In the PCR, 60 Vbeta and 13 Jbeta primers were used. Generated by immunoSEQ multiplex PCR, the TCRdb table keeps only in-frame clones and is missing some. This sample carries fewer than 200,000 clones, 75% to 90% of them seen once, and the ten largest clones take approximately 4.1%. Sequenced material: PBMCs. The receptors were gathered from a woman between 45 and 60 years old in good health and CMV-seropositive.

This rearrangement joins TRBV5-1 to TRBJ2-7, with 8 nucleotides matching TRBD1. With V trimmed by 0 bases and J by 3 bases, 5 bases remained unmatched. This CDR3 spans 15 amino acids. The germline gives CDR1 SGHRS, CDR2 YFSETQ. CDR3 coding DNA: TGCGCCAGCAGCTTGGATGGGACAGGTAACTACGAGCAGTACTTC. Its protein is CASSLDGTGNYEQYF.

This chain connects TRBV6-5 to TRBJ2-1; possibly TRBD2 for D (5 bases). V shed 8 bases and J shed 8 bases, with 19 bases lying between them. Germline V gene lookup returns CDR1 MNHEY and CDR2 SVGAGI. The CDR3 runs to 14 residues. Here the CDR3 reads CASCRYYSSDEQFF. As DNA, the CDR3 is TGTGCCAGCTGCCGCTACTACAGTAGCGATGAGCAGTTCTTC.